This T cell receptor beta chain was profiled in a study of early T cells in non-severe SARS-CoV-2 infection. Across the study: Sequenced bulk RNA came from whole blood that was unsorted, and chains were unpaired. General study results and limits: Missing private and CD4 specificities, VDJdb matching favored anti-spike CD8 responses.

As part of library construction, unique molecular identifiers were attached to individual cDNA molecules. TCRdb processed the 5' RACE reads anew with MiXCR; each CDR3 protein has one entry. The sample yields some 40,000 distinct CDR3 sequences, about 12% seen once. As to this clonotype: Its antigen is still unknown.

The source material was whole blood. The sequence was obtained from an adult who was a healthcare worker with PCR-confirmed SARS-CoV-2 infection or an uninfected control (not recorded which).

Here the CDR3 DNA reads TGTGCCAGCAGCTTTAGGGGCAATAAGCGAACTCCCTACAGAGAGACCCAGTACTTC. Its protein product is CASSFRGNKRTPYRETQYF. The rearrangement uses TRBV7-2 and TRBJ2-5, with a tentative D call TRBD1 (5 bases). The germline CDR1 and CDR2 sequences are SGHTA and FQGNSA. The CDR3 is 19 residues long. The V gene lost 3 bases and the J gene lost 4 bases, with 27 bases spanning the gap.